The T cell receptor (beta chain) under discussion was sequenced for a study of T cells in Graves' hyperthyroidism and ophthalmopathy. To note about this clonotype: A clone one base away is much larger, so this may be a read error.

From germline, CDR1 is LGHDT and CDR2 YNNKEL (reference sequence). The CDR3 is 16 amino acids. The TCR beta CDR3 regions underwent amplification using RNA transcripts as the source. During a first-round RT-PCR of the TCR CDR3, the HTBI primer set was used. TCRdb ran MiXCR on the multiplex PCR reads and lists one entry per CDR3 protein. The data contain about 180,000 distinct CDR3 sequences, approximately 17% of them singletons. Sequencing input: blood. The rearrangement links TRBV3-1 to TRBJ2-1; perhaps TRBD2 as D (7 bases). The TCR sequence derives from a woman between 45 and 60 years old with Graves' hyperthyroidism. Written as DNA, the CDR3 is TGTGCCAGCAGTCCTGGAAGGGGGGGGCCATACAGTGAGCAGTTCTTC. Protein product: CASSPGRGGPYSEQFF.